At least ten counts were recorded for the clone carrying this TCR beta chain. The time point denotes: longitudinal time-point 3. A blood bank in Maryland, USA, provided the volunteers who served as healthy controls. Unsorted libraries came from 2 million PBMCs stored at -80 °C. The sample is drawn from a study of neurological immune-mediated disorders. TCRdb re-called the 5' RACE reads through MiXCR, storing one row per CDR3 protein. The sample includes about 49,000 distinct CDR3 sequences, roughly 8.4% of them seen just once. V dropped 1 base and J dropped 3; count of bases not matched to a gene: 10. Germline values: CDR1 SQVTM, CDR2 ANQGSEA. The CDR3 has 16 residues.

This TCR was recovered from a woman in her forties in good health. The sequenced sample was PBMCs. The chain carries TRBV29-1 and TRBJ2-7; 9 positions match TRBD1. CDR3 DNA: TGCAGCGTTGAAGTTTTTACGGGACAGGGAGGCTACGAGCAGTACTTC. Translation: CSVEVFTGQGGYEQYF.